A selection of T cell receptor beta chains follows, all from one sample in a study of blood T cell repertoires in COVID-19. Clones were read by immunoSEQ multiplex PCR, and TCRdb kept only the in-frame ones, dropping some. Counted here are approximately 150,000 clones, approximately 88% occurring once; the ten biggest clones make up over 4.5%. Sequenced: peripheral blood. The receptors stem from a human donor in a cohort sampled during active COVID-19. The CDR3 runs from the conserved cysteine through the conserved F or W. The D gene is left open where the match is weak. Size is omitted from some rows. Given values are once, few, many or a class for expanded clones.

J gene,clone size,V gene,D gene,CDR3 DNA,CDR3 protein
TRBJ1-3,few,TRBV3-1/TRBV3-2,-,TGTGCCAGCAGCCAAGGAGGGGGAAACACCATATATTTT,CASSQGGGNTIYF
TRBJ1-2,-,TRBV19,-,TGTGCCAGTAGACCTCTGGACAAGGCTAACTATGGCTACACCTTC,CASRPLDKANYGYTF
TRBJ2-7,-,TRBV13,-,TGTGCCAGCAGCTTCGAAGAGAGCTCCTACGAGCAGTACTTC,CASSFEESSYEQYF
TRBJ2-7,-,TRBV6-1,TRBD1,TGTGCCAGCAGTGATAGGACAGGGGACCGCCACGAGCAGTACTTC,CASSDRTGDRHEQYF
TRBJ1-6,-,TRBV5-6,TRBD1,TGTGCCAGCAGCTTGTTGGACAGGGTAGGATCACCCCTCCACTTT,CASSLLDRVGSPLHF
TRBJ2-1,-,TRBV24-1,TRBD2,TGTGCCACCAGTGATTTATCTAGCGGCTCCTACAATGAGCAGTTCTTC,CATSDLSSGSYNEQFF
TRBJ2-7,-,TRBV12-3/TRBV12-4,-,TGTGCCAGCAGTTTTGGGGAGCTTTACGAGCAGTACTTC,CASSFGELYEQYF
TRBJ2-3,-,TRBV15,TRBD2,TGTGCCACCTCTAGCGGGGGGGGTTTAGGCACAGATACGCAGTATTTT,CATSSGGGLGTDTQYF
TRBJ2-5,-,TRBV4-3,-,TGCGCCAGCAGCCCGGGTCGGGGTGAGACCCAGTACTTC,CASSPGRGETQYF
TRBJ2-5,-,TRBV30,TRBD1,TGTGCCTGGAGTGGTCTTACAGGGGGCCGCCAAGAGACCCAGTACTTC,CAWSGLTGGRQETQYF
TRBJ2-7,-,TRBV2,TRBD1,TGTGCCAGCAGTAAAAGCCTACAGGGGGAACCCGAGTACTTC,CASSKSLQGEPEYF
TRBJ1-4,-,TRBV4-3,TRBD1,TGCGCCAGCAGCCAACCCGACAGGGGGCGGGAAAAACTGTTTTTT,CASSQPDRGREKLFF
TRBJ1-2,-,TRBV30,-,TGTGCCTGGAGTGGTAATTATGGCTACACCTTC,CAWSGNYGYTF
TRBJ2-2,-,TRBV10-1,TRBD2,TGCGCCAGCAGTGGAGGACTAGCGGGGTACAAAGAGAACACCGGGGAGCTGTTTTTT,CASSGGLAGYKENTGELFF
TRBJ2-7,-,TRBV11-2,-,TGTGCCAGCAGGGAGGGATACGAGCAGTACTTC,CASREGYEQYF
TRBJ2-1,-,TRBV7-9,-,TGTGCCAGCAGCTTACAGGAAAATGAGCAGTTCTTC,CASSLQENEQFF
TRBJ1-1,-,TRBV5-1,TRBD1,TGCGCCAGCAGCCCGACAGGGCCGAACACTGAAGCTTTCTTT,CASSPTGPNTEAFF
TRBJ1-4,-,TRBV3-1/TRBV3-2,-,TGTGCCAGCAGCCCGGGGACAACTAATGAAAAACTGTTTTTT,CASSPGTTNEKLFF
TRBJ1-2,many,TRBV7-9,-,TGTGCCAGCAGCTTAGGTCGGGGCTATGGCTACACCTTC,CASSLGRGYGYTF
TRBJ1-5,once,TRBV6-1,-,TGTGCCAGCAGTGAAGCGGGGGGTACCGGCCAGCCCCAGCATTTT,CASSEAGGTGQPQHF
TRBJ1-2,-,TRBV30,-,TGTGCCTGGAGAATTTCCGTCTATGGCTACACCTTC,CAWRISVYGYTF
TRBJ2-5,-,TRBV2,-,TGTGCCAGCAGTGACAGGAGGTATGGGGAGACCCAGTACTTC,CASSDRRYGETQYF
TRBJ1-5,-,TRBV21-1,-,TGTGCCAGCTGGGCTCATTATAGCAATCAGCCCCAGCATTTT,CASWAHYSNQPQHF
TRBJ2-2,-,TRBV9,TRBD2,TGTGCCAGCAGCGTGGGACAAGCGGGAGGGCCGACCGGGGAGCTGTTTTTT,CASSVGQAGGPTGELFF
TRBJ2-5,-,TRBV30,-,TGTGCCTGGAGTGTCGCGGCTCAAGAGACCCAGTACTTC,CAWSVAAQETQYF
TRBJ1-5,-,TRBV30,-,TGTGCCTGGAGTGGCGAATCCCGCGGGAGGGGCCGGTATAGCAATCAGCCCCAGCATTTT,CAWSGESRGRGRYSNQPQHF
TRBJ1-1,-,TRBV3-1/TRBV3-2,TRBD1,TGTGCCAGCAGCCGGAGGGACAGGGGAAGCCCTGAAGCTTTCTTT,CASSRRDRGSPEAFF
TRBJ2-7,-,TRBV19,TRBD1,TGTGCCAGTAGGCCCACAGGGGGCGGGGACGAGCAGTACTTC,CASRPTGGGDEQYF
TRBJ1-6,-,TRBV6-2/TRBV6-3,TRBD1,TGTGCCAGCAGTTACTCGACAGGGTCTGGTTCACCCCTCCACTTT,CASSYSTGSGSPLHF
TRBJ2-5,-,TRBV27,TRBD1,TGTGCCAGCAGTTTATACGGCGGTGAGGGGGCAAGGGAGACCCAGTACTTC,CASSLYGGEGARETQYF
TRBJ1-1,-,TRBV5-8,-,TGTGCCAGCAGCCACCTACGGGGAGTGAACACTGAAGCTTTCTTT,CASSHLRGVNTEAFF
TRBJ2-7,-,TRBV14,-,TGTGCCAGCAGCCAAGGATCCTTCGGGCAGTACTTC,CASSQGSFGQYF
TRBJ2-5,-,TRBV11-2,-,TGTGCCAGCAGCTCCGGTCCGCAAGAGACCCAGTACTTC,CASSSGPQETQYF
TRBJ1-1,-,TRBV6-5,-,TGTGCCAGCAACCCCCTGGGAGGGAACACTGAAGCTTTCTTT,CASNPLGGNTEAFF
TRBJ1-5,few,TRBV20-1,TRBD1,TGCAGTGCTGGTGACAGGGATCAGCCCCAGCATTTT,CSAGDRDQPQHF
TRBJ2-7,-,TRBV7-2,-,TGTGCCAGCAGCCCTACGTACCAAACAGGGTTAAAGGACTACGAGCAGTACTTC,CASSPTYQTGLKDYEQYF
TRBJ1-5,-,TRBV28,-,TGTGCCAGCAGTTCCCCGGGAGTTCACAATCAGCCCCAGCATTTT,CASSSPGVHNQPQHF
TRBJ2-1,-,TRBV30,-,TGTGCCTGGAGTAGGGAGAGGAATGAGCAGTTCTTC,CAWSRERNEQFF
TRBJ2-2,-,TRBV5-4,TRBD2,TGTGCCGTAAAAGGAGTAGCGGGGGGCGGAACCGGGGAGCTGTTTTTT,CAVKGVAGGGTGELFF
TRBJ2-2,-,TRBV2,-,TGTGCCAGCAGTAGTGCGGGTGGGAAGAACACCGGGGAGCTGTTTTTT,CASSSAGGKNTGELFF
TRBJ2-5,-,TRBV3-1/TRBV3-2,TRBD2,TGTGCCAGCAGCCGGGGACTAGCGGGGGGGCAAGAGACCCAGTACTTC,CASSRGLAGGQETQYF
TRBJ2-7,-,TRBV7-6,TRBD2,TGTGCCAGCAGCGTATGCGGGACTAGCGAAATTTGCGAGCAGTACTTC,CASSVCGTSEICEQYF
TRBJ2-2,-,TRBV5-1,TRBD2,TGCGCCAGCAGCTTGGCCCTAGGACTAGCGGGAGGGCGCTCCGGGGAGCTGTTTTTT,CASSLALGLAGGRSGELFF
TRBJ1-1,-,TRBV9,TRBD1,TGTGCCAGCAGCTTCAAGGACAGGTCAAGAGCTTTCTTT,CASSFKDRSRAFF
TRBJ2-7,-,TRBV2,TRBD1,TGTGCCAGCAGCCGGGACAGTACCTACGAGCAGTACTTC,CASSRDSTYEQYF
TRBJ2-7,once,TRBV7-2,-,TGTGCCAGCAGCCCCGCCCCCGGACAGCCCTACGAGCAGTACTTC,CASSPAPGQPYEQYF
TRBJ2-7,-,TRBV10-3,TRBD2,TGTGCCATCAGTGGGGGGACTAGCGGACCCTACGAGCAGTACTTC,CAISGGTSGPYEQYF